The entry that follows covers one T cell receptor (beta chain) sequence. Its antigen is not identified. This entry comes from a study of cytomegalovirus exposure and HLA in healthy donors. On the study more broadly: Falling in the Caucasian-associated ancestry cluster were about 83% of under 450 genotyped donors.

This CDR3 is built from 15 residues. From germline, CDR1 is SQVTM and CDR2 ANQGSEA. With 0 bases removed from V and 2 bases from J, the gap between germline ends came to 11 bases. Study-wide results and limits: TCR sequences were mostly rare, though some public TCRs occurred in many donors.

PCR was performed using 60 Vbeta and 13 Jbeta primers. Sequenced by immunoSEQ multiplex PCR; TCRdb stores in-frame clones only, minus some. Seen here are around 170,000 clones, approximately 71% observed once, and the top ten hold roughly 1.6%. This clonotype originated in a girl aged 5 to 17 in good health and CMV-seronegative. The sample comprised PBMCs. J is TRBJ2-1 and V is TRBV29-1; the D gene is possibly TRBD1 (6 bases). CDR3 sequence reads: CSVEDGGTTYNEQFF. CDR3 nucleotides: TGCAGCGTTGAAGATGGGGGCACCACCTACAATGAGCAGTTCTTC.